This TCR beta chain came from a study of OX40 agonist ivuxolimab in advanced cancers. TCRdb's copy holds only in-frame clones and misses some; the assay was immunoSEQ multiplex PCR. The table lists about 59,000 clones, approximately 89% of them singletons. Specimen: CD4+ or CD8+ T cells sorted from blood, collected in a trial of the OX40 agonist ivuxolimab. This clonotype was obtained from an adult with an advanced solid tumor such as melanoma, head and neck, liver or kidney cancer.

CDR3 sequence: CASSPPSGRGWETQYF. CDR3 bases: TGTGCCAGCAGCCCCCCTAGCGGGAGGGGGTGGGAGACCCAGTACTTC. The V call is TRBV7-9, the J call TRBJ2-5, with TRBD2 matching 12 bases. The junction had 9 bases not matched to a gene; V was cut back by 5 bases and J by 5 bases. This CDR3 contains 16 residues. Germline V gene sequence: CDR1 SEHNR, CDR2 FQNEAQ (reference sequence).